These T cell receptor beta chains were read from a single sample in a study of beta chain features in type 1 diabetes. Clones were read by immunoSEQ multiplex PCR, and TCRdb kept only the in-frame ones, dropping some. Of a few hundred thousand clones listed, over 8.5% were seen once; the top ten hold about 0.6%. Specimen: central memory CD4+ T cells from blood. The source of these receptors is a man younger than 45 with type 1 diabetes. Each CDR3 is given with its conserved first and last residue. Fields, in order: clone size, D gene, J gene, CDR3 length, V gene, CDR3 DNA, CDR3 protein. A D gene is named only where the DNA matches it firmly. The listing skips clone size in some rows; elsewhere it reads once, few, many or a size class.

- | - | TRBJ2-5 | 16 | TRBV6-1 | TGTGCCAGCAGTGAATTAGGGGGCGGGGTGGCGGAGACCCAGTACTTC | CASSELGGGVAETQYF
- | - | TRBJ2-7 | 17 | TRBV28 | TGTGCCAGCAGCCGAAAATCCTCGGGGTTGAAGTCCTACGAGCAGTACTTC | CASSRKSSGLKSYEQYF
many | - | TRBJ2-7 | 13 | TRBV14 | TGTGCCAGCAGCCAAAGCTGGGACTACGAGCAGTACTTC | CASSQSWDYEQYF
- | - | TRBJ1-4 | 19 | TRBV7-9 | TGTGCCAGCAGCTTGACCCGGTTCGCAGGGCGGAGGTTAGGGGAAAAACTGTTTTTT | CASSLTRFAGRRLGEKLFF
few | TRBD1 | TRBJ1-1 | 14 | TRBV2 | TGTGCCAGCAGTTTACAGGGGAGGAACACTGAAGCTTTCTTT | CASSLQGRNTEAFF
- | TRBD2 | TRBJ2-5 | 15 | TRBV5-1 | TGCGCCAGCCGTCGGACTAGCGGGAGTATGGAGACCCAGTACTTC | CASRRTSGSMETQYF
few | TRBD2 | TRBJ2-4 | 17 | TRBV10-3 | TGTGCCAGCAGTGAAGCCCTGCCTTCCCTAGCGGGAGGCATTCAGTACTTC | CASSEALPSLAGGIQYF
few | TRBD2 | TRBJ2-5 | 15 | TRBV28 | TGTGCCAGCGAATCTGCCCGGGGGGGCGCGGAGACCCAGTACTTC | CASESARGGAETQYF
few | TRBD1 | TRBJ2-1 | 13 | TRBV10-3 | TGTGCCATCAGCCTGACAGGGGACCATGAGCAGTTCTTC | CAISLTGDHEQFF
many | TRBD2 | TRBJ2-2 | 15 | TRBV11-2 | TGTGCCAGCAGCTTAGAAGGGAGGGTTGCCGGGGAGCTGTTTTTT | CASSLEGRVAGELFF
few | - | TRBJ1-2 | 13 | TRBV5-1 | TGCGCCAGCAGCTTGCCCGACAGGAGAGGCTACACCTTC | CASSLPDRRGYTF
- | TRBD2 | TRBJ2-3 | 14 | TRBV4-3 | TGCGCCAGCAGCCTTAGCGGGAGCGGGGATACGCAGTATTTT | CASSLSGSGDTQYF
many | - | TRBJ1-2 | 14 | TRBV6-4 | TGTGCCAGCAGTGACTCGAACGGGGTGGAAGGCTACACCTTC | CASSDSNGVEGYTF
- | - | TRBJ2-1 | 18 | TRBV27 | TGTGCCAGCAGTTTATTGTATGGAGCGGCGAGCTCCTACAATGAGCAGTTCTTC | CASSLLYGAASSYNEQFF
- | - | TRBJ2-5 | 14 | TRBV5-1 | TGCGCCAGCAGCTTGGGGGGAAGCCAAGAGACCCAGTACTTC | CASSLGGSQETQYF
- | - | TRBJ1-2 | 13 | TRBV6-6 | TGTGCCAGCAGTGAGACAGGTCCTTGGGGCTACACCTTC | CASSETGPWGYTF
- | - | TRBJ1-3 | 16 | TRBV18 | TGTGCCAGCTCACCACCGAACAGAAGCTCTGGAAACACCATATATTTT | CASSPPNRSSGNTIYF
- | TRBD2 | TRBJ2-1 | 15 | TRBV11-3 | TGTGCCAGCAGCTTGACTAGCAGCGTGAACAATGAGCAGTTCTTC | CASSLTSSVNNEQFF
- | - | TRBJ1-2 | 15 | TRBV6-5 | TGTGCCAGCAGCCCGGCCTTCGGACTCAACTATGGCTACACCTTC | CASSPAFGLNYGYTF
- | TRBD1 | TRBJ1-4 | 15 | TRBV18 | TGTGCCAGCTCACCGCCAGGGGGTTTAGGAGAAAAACTGTTTTTT | CASSPPGGLGEKLFF
- | - | TRBJ2-1 | 12 | TRBV13 | TGTGCCAGCAGTCGAGTAGGCAGTGAGCAGTTCTTC | CASSRVGSEQFF
- | TRBD2 | TRBJ2-1 | 21 | TRBV28 | TGTGCCAGCAGGTCCCCCTCGCGGGAGGGCAGAGGTGGGAGCTCCTACAATGAGCAGTTCTTC | CASRSPSREGRGGSSYNEQFF
- | - | TRBJ2-1 | 13 | TRBV7-2 | TGTGCCAGCAGCTTTAAGTTCGACAATGAGCAGTTCTTC | CASSFKFDNEQFF
few | - | TRBJ1-5 | 16 | TRBV4-2 | TGTGCCAGCAGCCAAGATGGCAGGGGAGAGGATCAGCCCCAGCATTTT | CASSQDGRGEDQPQHF
few | TRBD2 | TRBJ2-7 | 15 | TRBV2 | TGTGCCAGCCAGCAAGGGACTAGCGCCTCCTACGAGCAGTACTTC | CASQQGTSASYEQYF
few | - | TRBJ2-1 | 11 | TRBV4-1 | TGCGCCAGCAGCCAAGAGACGCGGGTGTTCTTC | CASSQETRVFF
few | - | TRBJ1-5 | 16 | TRBV7-8 | TGTGCCAGCAGCTCCCTGGGAGGGCGAAGCAATCAGCCCCAGCATTTT | CASSSLGGRSNQPQHF
- | - | TRBJ1-1 | 12 | TRBV2 | TGTGCCAGCATCAGGGAGAACACTGAAGCTTTCTTT | CASIRENTEAFF
few | - | TRBJ1-5 | 14 | TRBV5-1 | TGCGCCAGCAGCCGGGACGGCAGCAATCAGCCCCAGCATTTT | CASSRDGSNQPQHF
- | - | TRBJ2-5 | 11 | TRBV19 | TGTGCCAGTAGTAATTCCGTTCGAAAGTACTTC | CASSNSVRKYF
- | TRBD1 | TRBJ1-2 | 14 | TRBV27 | TGTGCCAGCAGTGGCCAGACAGGGACAGGAGGCTACACCTTC | CASSGQTGTGGYTF
few | - | TRBJ2-7 | 14 | TRBV27 | TGTGCCAGCAGTTTAAAGCAGGGCCCCTACGAGCAGTACTTC | CASSLKQGPYEQYF
- | - | TRBJ1-5 | 16 | TRBV6-1 | TGTGCCAGCAGTGAAACGGGACGGCTAGGCAATCAGCCCCAGCATTTT | CASSETGRLGNQPQHF
few | - | TRBJ2-1 | 15 | TRBV5-4 | TGTGCCAGCAGCTTGGCCAGGGGTGGATACAATGAGCAGTTCTTC | CASSLARGGYNEQFF
- | TRBD1 | TRBJ1-2 | 16 | TRBV7-9 | TGTGCCAGCAGCACAGGGGGTGGCCAGGGGAACTATGGCTACACCTTC | CASSTGGGQGNYGYTF
- | - | TRBJ2-5 | 14 | TRBV10-2 | TGCGCCAGCAGTGAGCATCGAGCCAGGGAGACCCAGTACTTC | CASSEHRARETQYF
- | TRBD2 | TRBJ2-5 | 17 | TRBV7-2 | TGTGCCAGCAGTTTATGGACTAGCGGGAGGGCTGGAGAGACCCAGTACTTC | CASSLWTSGRAGETQYF
few | - | TRBJ2-7 | 12 | TRBV5-1 | TGCGCCAGCAGCTTGGTGCCCTACGAGCAGTACTTC | CASSLVPYEQYF
- | - | TRBJ2-1 | 15 | TRBV7-2 | TGTGCCAGCAGCTTAGATCGTGGAGGCCACAATGAGCAGTTCTTC | CASSLDRGGHNEQFF
- | TRBD1 | TRBJ2-7 | 14 | TRBV30 | TGTGCCTGGAGCGCGGGACAGGGGGCCCGCGAGCAGTACTTC | CAWSAGQGAREQYF
few | TRBD1 | TRBJ2-1 | 16 | TRBV5-1 | TGCGCCAGCAGCTTGGAAGTCCAGGGGGCAGGGAATGAGCAGTTCTTC | CASSLEVQGAGNEQFF
- | TRBD2 | TRBJ2-1 | 16 | TRBV10-1 | TGCGCCAGCAGCCTGCTACTAGCGGGAGATGGTGCTGAGCAGTTCTTC | CASSLLLAGDGAEQFF
many | TRBD1 | TRBJ1-1 | 14 | TRBV30 | TGTGCCTTCGGACAGGAAGCCCAGTGGACTGAAGCTTTCTTT | CAFGQEAQWTEAFF
few | - | TRBJ1-1 | 15 | TRBV28 | TGTGCCAGCAGTTTTGCCGAAGCAGGGTTACTTGAAGCTTTCTTT | CASSFAEAGLLEAFF
- | TRBD2 | TRBJ2-7 | 16 | TRBV28 | TGTGCCAGCAGTTCCCCGGGGACTAGCGGGACCTACGAGCAGTACTTC | CASSSPGTSGTYEQYF
- | TRBD2 | TRBJ2-1 | 17 | TRBV7-2 | TGTGCCAGCAGCTTAGTGGGGACTAGCGGGAGTAGTAATGAGCAGTTCTTC | CASSLVGTSGSSNEQFF
- | - | TRBJ2-7 | 15 | TRBV2 | TGTGCCAGTCAACCCAACGGACAGATCTTCTACGAGCAGTACTTC | CASQPNGQIFYEQYF
few | TRBD1 | TRBJ2-3 | 15 | TRBV11-2 | TGTGCCAGCAGCCCCGACAGGGGGATCACAGATACGCAGTATTTT | CASSPDRGITDTQYF
many | TRBD1 | TRBJ1-2 | 13 | TRBV10-3 | TGTGCCATCAGCGAGGGACAGAACTATGGCTACACCTTC | CAISEGQNYGYTF
- | TRBD1 | TRBJ1-2 | 17 | TRBV5-6 | TGTGCCAGCACAACCGGGACAGGGTTTATTGTGGGTTATGGCTACACCTTC | CASTTGTGFIVGYGYTF
few | - | TRBJ1-4 | 14 | TRBV27 | TGTGCCAGCAGTTCCGATCGGAGTAATGAAAAACTGTTTTTT | CASSSDRSNEKLFF
many | - | TRBJ2-5 | 14 | TRBV7-9 | TGTGCCAGCAGCTTTAGCAGGGAGCAAGAGACCCAGTACTTC | CASSFSREQETQYF
few | - | TRBJ1-4 | 13 | TRBV18 | TGTGCCAGCTCACCAACGTCTAATGAAAAACTGTTTTTT | CASSPTSNEKLFF
- | - | TRBJ2-6 | 15 | TRBV7-3 | TGTGCCAGCAGCCCCCTAGGGTCCGGGGCCAACGTCCTGACTTTC | CASSPLGSGANVLTF
few | TRBD2 | TRBJ2-7 | 15 | TRBV7-2 | TGTGCCAGCAGCCCGAGGGAGGGTTCCATTTACGAGCAGTACTTC | CASSPREGSIYEQYF
- | - | TRBJ2-1 | 15 | TRBV15 | TGTGCCACCCGTATAGAGGGGAATAACTACAATGAGCAGTTCTTC | CATRIEGNNYNEQFF
- | TRBD1 | TRBJ1-1 | 16 | TRBV6-1 | TGTGCCAGCAGTGTCCTCCCAGGACAGGGGACCACTGAAGCTTTCTTT | CASSVLPGQGTTEAFF
- | - | TRBJ2-2 | 15 | TRBV7-9 | TGTGCCAGCAGCACGCTTAGGGGAACCACCGGGGAGCTGTTTTTT | CASSTLRGTTGELFF
few | - | TRBJ2-1 | 13 | TRBV11-2 | TGTGCCAGCAGCTTAGATCTCACACCCGAGCAGTTCTTC | CASSLDLTPEQFF
- | - | TRBJ1-3 | 13 | TRBV30 | TGTGCCTGGAGTGTAGGAGGGGAAAACACCATATATTTT | CAWSVGGENTIYF